This T cell receptor beta chain is drawn from a study of shared clonotypes between healthy human individuals (dated by TCRdb to between 2020 and 2021). Background for the entire study: The cohort comprised a couple of women and a few men aged 18 to 49 years. For each donor, CD4 naive and CD4 memory were each run on three plates, CD8 naive on two plates, and CD8 memory on one plate. To estimate repertoire size and how much clonotypes are shared between individuals, the study performed deep sequencing of blood TCR repertoires from roughly five healthy adults. Different laboratories and diverse techniques were used to prepare libraries and sequence TCR repertoires, to increase sequencing depth and limit assay-specific biases. Between about 0.85 and 8.9 billion PBMCs per donor were obtained by leukapheresis. Here is what the overall study found, with its caveats: Because the study included only a small number of donors, the genetic and exposure-history diversity represented was limited. Sampling was limited to blood, and TCR repertoires in tissue likely differ from TCR repertoires in blood. Based on pairwise subsampling, the degree of clonotype sharing among donors was expected to be affected by sequencing depth. When several donors were compared, the shared fraction of clonotypes was about 5.4% for naive CD4, about 4% for naive CD8, more than 2% for memory CD4, and 0.4% for memory CD8. Even with the large sequencing depth, rarefaction of the sorted-subset datasets indicated that sequencing was incomplete. Naive subsets generally had larger estimated clonotype richness than memory subsets. Higher generation probabilities were observed for clonotypes shared by all four sorted-subset donors than for non-shared clonotypes.

Notes on this clone: Its antigen is still unknown. No clone much larger than this one lies a single base away; base qualities are absent. Other DNA sequences of this sample code for an identical CDR3.

Cut back by 1 base and 7 bases, the V and J ends lie 6 bases apart. In the germline V gene, CDR1 corresponds to SGHDT and CDR2 to YYEEEE. Its CDR3 holds 13 amino acids, cysteine through phenylalanine. This entry keeps only the CDR3 DNA: 39 bases, framed from base 1. Donors were healthy HIV-negative adults with no recently reported acute infections or vaccinations. Only Caucasian adults living in Nashville, Tennessee, USA were represented among the donors. CD4+ T cells were enriched by magnetic negative selection, after which naive cells were positively selected on CD45RA and the negative fraction was taken as the memory subset. Blood was collected by leukapheresis, and PBMCs were isolated by Ficoll-Histopaque density gradient centrifugation and then cryopreserved in liquid nitrogen vapor phase. Analytical flow cytometry was used to check the purity and quantity of every magnetically sorted T cell population. Each sorted fraction had its genomic DNA isolated and then quantified by UV absorbance on a Nanodrop 2000c.

Using the deep immunoSEQ assay, multiplex PCR amplified TCR CDR3 regions from genomic DNA. Genomic DNA extracted from each cell subset was distributed evenly over all wells of several immunoSEQ 96-well plates, and each plate served as one replicate. Each replicate PCR for sorted subsets received about 200 ng genomic DNA, equal to some 32,000 T cell genomes. Purified libraries were quantified with a Qubit 3.0 fluorometer, sized on a Bioanalyzer 2100, and re-quantified with the KAPA Library Quantification kit. Every immunoSEQ 96-well plate was sequenced on a separate single-read 150-cycle Illumina NextSeq 550 flow cell. The source study handled its data this way. Because only junctional sequences without quality scores were contained in the immunoSEQ output, filtering matching that applied to full-length reads could not be performed. Sequences were annotated with PyIR, a Python wrapper for IgBLAST v1.9, and V/J genes and CDR3 were assigned using IMGT germline references. Reads were filtered out if the reads had weak V/J assignments (E-value above 1e-6), no CDR3, stop codons, out-of-frame junctions, or ambiguous translated residues. V3J clonotypes were defined as sequences sharing an identical inferred V gene, J gene, and CDR3 amino acid sequence. To compute the percentage overlap between repertoires, the number of shared unique clonotypes was divided by the size of the smaller repertoire. Repertoire richness was assessed with RTK rarefaction, the Chao1 estimator, and Recon v2.1 estimates of unobserved clonotypes. Generation probabilities were computed with OLGA for all TCRbeta clonotypes obtained by the gDNA method from several donors. TCRdb provides this immuneACCESS table in a form limited to in-frame rearrangements. Some clones are lacking; in checked studies, under half of them reflect an unresolved V gene, and why the rest are absent is not known. The V and J calls and clone size were taken over from that table, and D and trimming were inferred from the DNA. The sample profile shows 980,000 or so clones; around 80% of them were found once. Of the sample, 1.5% falls within the top ten clones.

This TCR was sampled from a man between 18 and 35 years old in good health. The chain employs TRBV5-6 and TRBJ1-6, and the D gene may be TRBD1, 6 bases matching. Sequencing was performed on memory CD4+ T cells sorted from blood. The cell subset or site label, read with the paper, signifies: CD45RA-negative fraction. The nucleotides are TGTGCCAGCAGCTTGACAGGGAATTCACCCCTCCACTTT. This gives the protein CASSLTGNSPLHF.